This T cell receptor beta chain was profiled in a study of T cell responses to AZD1222 COVID-19 vaccine (dated by TCRdb to 2020 to 2022). Regarding the research as a whole: A total of about 250 trial participants underwent TCR sequencing, of whom 200 to 220 had received two doses of AZD1222 and roughly 26 had received two doses of the MenACWY control vaccine. Trial participants were enrolled into age subgroups of 18-55, 56-69 and 70-plus years, which contained around 140, 26 and 57 TCR-sequenced participants, respectively.

Study-level results and caveats: A significant rise in spike-specific TCR breadth and depth was observed after two AZD1222 doses relative to day 0 and relative to MenACWY recipients. Nearly half of unique spike-specific TCRs reportedly recognized epitopes outside regions mutated in the B.1.351 and B.1.1.7 variants. Conclusions about previously exposed vaccinees were limited because only 6 or 7 AZD1222 recipients were SARS-CoV-2 seropositive at baseline. No day 14 peak-response samples were available, so repertoires were characterized only after the peak T cell response. Participants were mostly white British and included more females than males, and it was suggested by the authors that clonal diversity may have been underestimated. The whole spike protein was spanned by vaccine-associated CD4 TCRs, and dominant responses were seen in regions 160-218 and 743-854. In the small 56-69-year group, the increase in depth fell short of significance, most likely because of low power.

Including the terminal cysteine and phenylalanine, the CDR3 comprises 19 residues. Only the CDR3 region is kept as DNA, spanning 57 bases read in frame from base 1. CDR1 is given as LGHNA and CDR2 as YNFKEQ, both from the germline V gene. The trim is 1 base for V and 0 bases for J, with a gap of 20 bases between the germline ends. Sample time point, as interpreted from the label and publication: about 28 days (+/-7) after the second vaccine dose. Because spike-specific TCR depth and breadth did not differ between the two schedules, AZD1222 recipients who got a second dose at roughly 4 weeks were pooled with those who got a second dose at roughly 12 weeks. Vaccinee samples came from UK trials COV001 and COV002, including a single-blind randomized controlled phase 2/3 trial of AZD1222 (ChAdOx1 nCoV-19) in healthy adults. For TCRbeta chain sequencing, PBMC samples from trial participants were taken at day 0 and at day 28 after the second dose.

Regarding this clone: It lacks a known antigen. No base quality values were provided; no much bigger clone lies one nucleotide off.

The CDR3 regions of human TCRbeta chains were subjected to immunosequencing. Per the source publication's procedure: Repertoire TCRs were matched against a reference library of SARS-CoV-2-specific TCRs generated with the MIRA antigen-specificity platform. Breadth was defined as the fraction of unique TCRs that were SARS-CoV-2-associated, and depth was defined as the fraction of total T cells that were SARS-CoV-2-associated. Each spike-specific TCR was assigned to its reactive spike region and to a CD4 or CD8 class using the MIRA data. Log10-transformed breadth and depth values were compared by one-way ANOVA with Sidak's multiple comparisons tests. In its TCRdb copy, this immuneACCESS table keeps in-frame sequences only and misses some clones. Where compared with another copy, unresolved V genes explain less than half of these, and the others have no known cause. The V and J calls and the clone size are those of that table, but D and trimming were determined from the DNA. Within this sample are roughly 110,000 clones, with about 90% of them counted one time only. The ten largest clones add up to 6.5% to 10% of the sample.

This receptor chain uses TRBV4-2 and TRBJ2-3, with the D segment identity uncertain. Sequenced here: peripheral blood, sampled 28 days after the second AZD1222 dose. This sequence was found in an adult who received the AZD1222 COVID-19 vaccine. The DNA reads as follows: TGTGCCAGCAGCCAAGCGGGCGTCGCCATTTTAACTAGCACAGATACGCAGTATTTT. This encodes CASSQAGVAILTSTDTQYF.